The 8 T cell receptor beta chains in this list originate from one sample, sequenced in a study of blood T cell repertoires in COVID-19. The assay was immunoSEQ multiplex PCR, and TCRdb's table has in-frame clones only and misses some. The sample holds some 150,000 clones, roughly 90% seen once. The sample comprised PBMCs or T cells enriched from blood (not recorded which). The receptor set was obtained from a woman aged 25 to 39 with acute COVID-19.

The chain carries TRBV24-1 and TRBJ2-1, with TRBD1 identical over 7 bases. CDR1 KGHDR and CDR2 SFDVKD come from the germline V gene. The CDR3 is made up of 16 amino acids. After removal of 2 bases from V and 0 bases from J, the junction contained 3 bases not matched to a gene. CDR3 protein: CATSDSTGSSYNEQFF. In DNA form, the CDR3 reads TGTGCCACCAGTGATTCGACAGGGAGCTCCTACAATGAGCAGTTCTTC.

The J gene is TRBJ2-7, the V gene TRBV7-8; D unclear. CDR1 and CDR2 (germline): SGHVS, FQNEAQ. This CDR3 contains 15 residues. Trimming cost V 5 bases and J 0 bases, with 14 bases left between them. As DNA, the CDR3 is TGTGCCAGCAGCCCCCGTGGAGCGACCTCCTACGAGCAGTACTTC. Translated: CASSPRGATSYEQYF.

V usage is TRBV9 and J usage is TRBJ2-7; the D gene is possibly TRBD1 (5 bases). This CDR3 contains 14 residues. Per germline, CDR1 SGDLS and CDR2 YYNGEE. Trimming removed 0 bases from V and 1 base from J, with 8 bases in between. This chain's CDR3 is CASSVGAGSYEQYF. CDR3 nucleotides: TGTGCCAGCAGCGTAGGGGCAGGGTCCTACGAGCAGTACTTC.

This clone came up once. The chain joins TRBV10-2 to TRBJ2-7; weak D call: TRBD2 (6 bases). Trimming removed 7 bases at V and 0 bases at J, with 16 bases between. This CDR3 region has 15 residues. CDR1 and CDR2 from the germline V gene are WSHSY and SAAADI. DNA of the CDR3: TGCGCCAGCACGGATAGCGGAGGGAACTCCTACGAGCAGTACTTC. This codes for CASTDSGGNSYEQYF.

CDR3 nucleotide sequence: TGTGCCAGCAGCTCCCAGGGTGGGCAGGGAAACACCTTC. Protein: CASSSQGGQGNTF. The V gene is TRBV7-2, the J gene TRBJ1-2, with D tentatively TRBD1 (5 bases). The CDR3 extends over 13 amino acids. Looked up from germline, CDR1 is SGHTA and CDR2 is FQGNSA. The ends were cut back, 4 bases at V and 12 bases at J, with 18 bases in the middle.

The V call is TRBV2, the J call TRBJ2-2; tentatively, D is TRBD1 (6 bases). The germline V and J ends were trimmed by 8 bases and 3 bases, with 13 bases remaining between them. The germline gives CDR1 SNHLY, CDR2 FYNNEI. CDR3 size: 14 residues. CDR3 residues: CASAGTRYTGELFF. CDR3 sequence (DNA): TGTGCCAGCGCCGGGACAAGATACACCGGGGAGCTGTTTTTT. The whole variable domain, filled in from reference TRBV2 and TRBJ2-2, reads EPEVTQTPSHQVTQMGQEVILRCVPISNHLYFYWYRQILGQKVEFLVSFYNNEISEKSEIFDDQFSVERPDGSNFTLKIRSTKLEDSAMYFCASAGTRYTGELFFGEGSRLTVL.

This clone was recorded only once. This chain connects TRBV7-2 to TRBJ2-5; 8 bases map to TRBD2. V lost 4 bases to trimming and J lost 3 bases; unmatched junction nucleotides: 4. CDR1 is SGHTA, CDR2 FQGNSA, per germline. CDR3 length: 14 residues. CDR3 DNA sequence: TGTGCCAGCAGCTCCGGACTAGCTGAAGAGACCCAGTACTTC. Amino acid sequence: CASSSGLAEETQYF.

In this sample, this clone turned up many times. V is TRBV5-6 and J is TRBJ2-7, with TRBD1 matching over 7 bases. The junction had 3 bases not matched to a gene; V was cut back by 2 bases and J by 4 bases. This CDR3 comprises 13 residues. The germline gives CDR1 SGHDT, CDR2 YYEEEE. The CDR3 loop reads CASSFGDSYEQYF. The CDR3 DNA sequence: TGTGCCAGCAGCTTTGGGGACAGTTACGAGCAGTACTTC.